The rows below give T cell receptor beta chains drawn from one sample of a study of cytotoxic CD8 clonotypes in ibrutinib-treated CLL. TCRdb's table, derived via immunoSEQ multiplex PCR, lists solely in-frame clones and lacks some. The sample lists about 74,000 clones, 80% occurring once. Sample: PBMCs, taken at disease progression, from a patient treated with ibrutinib. The source is a human donor with chronic lymphocytic leukemia. Both conserved end residues are part of each CDR3. The order of the fields is J gene, V gene, D gene, clone size, CDR3 DNA, CDR3 protein. A D gene is named only where the DNA matches it firmly. Some rows have no size entry. The others give once, few or many, or a class for an expanded clone.

TRBJ2-7 | TRBV19 | NA | NA | TGTGCCAGTAGTAAAAACCCATGGACAGACTCCTACGAGCAGTACTTC | CASSKNPWTDSYEQYF
TRBJ1-1 | TRBV11-3 | NA | few | TGTGCCAGCAGCGGCAGCCGTCGGGGGGCGAGGACTGAAGCTTTCTTT | CASSGSRRGARTEAFF
TRBJ2-3 | TRBV13 | NA | NA | TGTGCCAGCAGCTTAGTAGTGGAGGGAGCAGATACGCAGTATTTT | CASSLVVEGADTQYF
TRBJ1-2 | TRBV7-9 | NA | NA | TGTGCCAGCAGCCAAGACAGGAACTATGGCTACACCTTC | CASSQDRNYGYTF
TRBJ2-7 | TRBV10-3 | NA | NA | TGTGCCATCAGGCCTAGTGCCTACGAGCAGTACTTC | CAIRPSAYEQYF
TRBJ1-3 | TRBV1 | NA | NA | TGCACCAGCAGCCCCGAATTCAGGAACACCATATATTTT | CTSSPEFRNTIYF
TRBJ2-7 | TRBV6-5 | TRBD2 | NA | TGTGCCAGCAGCTACACTAGCGGCCAGAGCTACGAGCAGTACTTC | CASSYTSGQSYEQYF
TRBJ1-1 | TRBV6-4 | NA | NA | TGTGCCAGCAGTCCACAGGGGAACACTGAAGCTTTCTTT | CASSPQGNTEAFF
TRBJ1-5 | TRBV2 | NA | NA | TGTGCCAGCAGTGAATGGGGGCAGGGACAGCCCCAGCATTTT | CASSEWGQGQPQHF
TRBJ1-5 | TRBV29-1 | TRBD1 | NA | TGCAGCGTGACCGTTGGGACAGGGGGTTTTAGCAATCAGCCCCAGCATTTT | CSVTVGTGGFSNQPQHF
TRBJ1-4 | TRBV27 | NA | NA | TGTGCCAGCAGAGCCCTTGGCTCAACTAATGAAAAACTGTTTTTT | CASRALGSTNEKLFF
TRBJ2-7 | TRBV11-3 | TRBD2 | NA | TGTGCCAGCAGCCAGCCGGGACTAGCGAAAGCCTACGAGCAGTACTTC | CASSQPGLAKAYEQYF
TRBJ1-2 | TRBV28 | TRBD1 | NA | TGTGCCAGCAGGAACACCCCCGGGACAGGGTACCCTTTGGGTGGCTACACCTTC | CASRNTPGTGYPLGGYTF
TRBJ1-5 | TRBV19 | NA | few | TGTGCCAGTAGTTGGACTACGGGGAATCAGCCCCAGCATTTT | CASSWTTGNQPQHF
TRBJ2-1 | TRBV7-2 | NA | NA | TGTGCCAGCGGTTCGAGGCCCTCGGCACACAATGAGCAGTTCTTC | CASGSRPSAHNEQFF